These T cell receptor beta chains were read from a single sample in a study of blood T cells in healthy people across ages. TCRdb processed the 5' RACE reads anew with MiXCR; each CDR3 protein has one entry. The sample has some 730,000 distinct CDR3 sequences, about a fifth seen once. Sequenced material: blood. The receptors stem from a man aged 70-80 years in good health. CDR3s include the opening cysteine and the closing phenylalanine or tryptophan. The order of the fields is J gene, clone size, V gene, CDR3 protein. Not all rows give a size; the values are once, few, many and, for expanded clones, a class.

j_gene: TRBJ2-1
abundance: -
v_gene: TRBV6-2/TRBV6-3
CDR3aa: CASLQLLGREYNEQFF

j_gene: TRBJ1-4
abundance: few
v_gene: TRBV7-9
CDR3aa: CASSQGTRTNEKLFF

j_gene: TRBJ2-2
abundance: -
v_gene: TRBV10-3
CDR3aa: CAISEIGTGVDGELFF

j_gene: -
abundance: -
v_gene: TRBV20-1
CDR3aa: CSASVAGASTNEQFF

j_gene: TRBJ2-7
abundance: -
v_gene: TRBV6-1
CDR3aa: CASSGRDRAGYEQYF

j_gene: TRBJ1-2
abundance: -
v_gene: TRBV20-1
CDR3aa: CSARPQRFRLGDGYTF

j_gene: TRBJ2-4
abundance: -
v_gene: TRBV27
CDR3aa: CASSFRRGPPGNIQYF

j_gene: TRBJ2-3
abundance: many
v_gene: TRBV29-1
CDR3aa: CSVELGQRTDTQYF

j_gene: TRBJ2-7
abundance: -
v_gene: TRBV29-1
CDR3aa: CSVQGTGYEQYF

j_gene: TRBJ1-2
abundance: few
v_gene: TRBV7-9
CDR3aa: CASSFGEDGYTF

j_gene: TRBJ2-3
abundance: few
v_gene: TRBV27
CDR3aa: CASKVRLAGITDTQYF

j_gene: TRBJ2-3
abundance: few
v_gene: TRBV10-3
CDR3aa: CATRPGTSGTDTQYF

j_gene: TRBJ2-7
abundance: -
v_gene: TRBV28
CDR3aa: CASCSGKPYEQYF

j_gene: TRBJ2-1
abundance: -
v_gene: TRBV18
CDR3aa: CASSQLATSSYNEQFF

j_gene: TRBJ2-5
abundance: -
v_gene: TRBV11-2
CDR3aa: CASSLGLRGQETQYF

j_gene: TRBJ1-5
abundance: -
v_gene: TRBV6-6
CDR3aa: CASSHWTVPSNQPQHF

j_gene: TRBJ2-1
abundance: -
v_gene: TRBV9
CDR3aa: CASSVALLAYNEQFF

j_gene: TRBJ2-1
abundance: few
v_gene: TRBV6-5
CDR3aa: CASSYTASGNEQFF

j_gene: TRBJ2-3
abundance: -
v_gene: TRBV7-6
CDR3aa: CASSSRARTDTQYF

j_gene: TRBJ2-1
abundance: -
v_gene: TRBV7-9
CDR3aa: CASSLGSLNNEQFF

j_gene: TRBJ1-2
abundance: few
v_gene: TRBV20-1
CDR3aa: CSATEGVANYGYTF

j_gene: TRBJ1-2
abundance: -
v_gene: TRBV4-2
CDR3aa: CASSQDLRDRIYGYTF

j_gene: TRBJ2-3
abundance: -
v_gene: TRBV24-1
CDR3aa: CATRGGRADPFGTDTQYF

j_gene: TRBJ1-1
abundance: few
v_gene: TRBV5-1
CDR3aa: CASSPDRFSEAFF

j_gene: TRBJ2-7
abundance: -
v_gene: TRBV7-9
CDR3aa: CASSEPPSSYEQYF

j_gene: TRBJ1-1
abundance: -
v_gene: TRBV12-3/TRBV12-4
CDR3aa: CASSFGRPKWSTEAFF

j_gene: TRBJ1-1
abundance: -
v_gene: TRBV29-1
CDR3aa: CNVRRQGFPEAFF

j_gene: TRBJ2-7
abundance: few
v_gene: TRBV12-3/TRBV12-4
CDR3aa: CASSLQDGYEQYF

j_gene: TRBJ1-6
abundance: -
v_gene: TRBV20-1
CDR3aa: CSAAGTNSYNSPLHF

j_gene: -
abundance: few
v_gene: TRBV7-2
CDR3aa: CASSPNAGNNEQFF

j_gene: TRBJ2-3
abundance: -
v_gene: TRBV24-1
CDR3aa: CATSDLSHTQYF

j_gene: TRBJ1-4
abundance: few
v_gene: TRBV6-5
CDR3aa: CASSGSDGGAINEKLFF

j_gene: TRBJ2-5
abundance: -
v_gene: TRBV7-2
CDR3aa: CASSLLRNQETQYF

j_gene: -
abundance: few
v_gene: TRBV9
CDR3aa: CASSGVWGASETQYF

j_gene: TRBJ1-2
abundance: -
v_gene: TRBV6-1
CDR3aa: CASSLDTRGYTF

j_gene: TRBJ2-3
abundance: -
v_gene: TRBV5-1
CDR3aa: CASSLVRYGDTQYF

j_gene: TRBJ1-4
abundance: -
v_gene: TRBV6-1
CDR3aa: CASSLRQGSHKIAINEKLFF

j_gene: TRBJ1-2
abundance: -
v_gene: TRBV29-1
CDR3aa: CSVSTRDGYTF